The 28 T cell receptor beta chains presented below share a single source sample, sequenced in a study of T cell responses to AZD1222 COVID-19 vaccine. Assay used: immunoSEQ multiplex PCR; TCRdb lists only in-frame clones, some missing. Found here are more than 85,000 clones, 88% of them singletons; the top ten hold 9% to 9.5%. This material consisted of peripheral blood, taken on day 0 of AZD1222 vaccination. The receptors derive from an adult in good health.

The chain has TRBV7-9 and TRBJ2-3; the D is unclear. CDR1 SEHNR and CDR2 FQNEAQ come from the germline V gene (reference sequence). The CDR3 covers 14 residues. V was trimmed by 2 bases and J by 2 bases, leaving 8 bases between them. This CDR3 is CASSLTQTTDTQYF. The DNA for the CDR3 is TGTGCCAGCAGCTTAACGCAGACCACAGATACGCAGTATTTT.

The chain has TRBV3-1 (or the pseudogene TRBV3-2) and TRBJ1-1; possibly TRBD1 for D (6 bases). The CDR3 contains 14 residues. From germline, CDR1 is LGHDT and CDR2 YNNKEL (reference sequence). V was shortened by 2 bases and J by 5 bases, with 12 bases between the two germline ends. In nucleotides, the CDR3 is TGTGCCAGCAGCCAACAACAGGGTTGGACTGAAGCTTTCTTT. This sequence encodes CASSQQQGWTEAFF.

This clone has just one count. The gene calls are TRBV1 and TRBJ2-1; the table's D gene call, TRBD2, was not cross checked with the DNA. TRBV1 counts as a pseudogene. This CDR3 spans 17 amino acids. CDR3 sequence: CTSSQTSGGGSYNEQFF. The CDR3 DNA reads TGCACCAGCAGCCAGACTAGCGGGGGGGGCTCCTACAATGAGCAGTTCTTC.

This sequence joins TRBV7-9 and TRBJ1-5, with D possibly matching TRBD1 (5 bases). The V end was cut by 5 bases, the J end by 4 bases, with 15 bases between. The CDR3 is 15 amino acids. Germline V gene sequence: CDR1 SEHNR, CDR2 FQNEAQ (reference sequence). The CDR3 nucleotides are TGTGCCAGCAGCCGTGGGAGTGGGGGAAATCAGCCCCAGCATTTT. This codes for CASSRGSGGNQPQHF.

The CDR3 DNA sequence: TGTGCCAGCAGCCTTCAAGGCGAATACCAGCATTTT. It specifies CASSLQGEYQHF. V usage is TRBV3-1 (or the pseudogene TRBV3-2) and J usage is TRBJ1-5; no definite D call. This CDR3 is built from 12 residues. Germline V gene sequence: CDR1 LGHDT, CDR2 YNNKEL (reference sequence). V was cut by 4 bases and J by 12 bases, with 13 bases left in between.

The chain is built from TRBV16 and TRBJ1-2; 10 bases map to TRBD1. V gave up 2 bases and J gave up 3 bases; unmatched junction bases: 3. Germline assignment: CDR1 KGHSY and CDR2 FQNENV. The CDR3 loop spans 15 amino acids. The CDR3 coding sequence is TGTGCCAGCAGCCAACCAGGACAGGGGGACTATGGCTACACCTTC. Its translation is CASSQPGQGDYGYTF. The full variable domain, its missing parts supplied by reference TRBV16 and TRBJ1-2, is GEEVAQTPKHLVRGEGQKAKLYCAPIKGHSYVFWYQQVLKNEFKFLISFQNENVFDETGMPKERFSAKCLPNSPCSLEIQATKLEDSAVYFCASSQPGQGDYGYTFGSGTRLTVV.

V and J are TRBV15 and TRBJ1-4; D is unresolved. CDR1 and CDR2 (germline): LNHNV, YYDKDF (reference sequence). With 1 base removed from V and 8 bases from J, the gap between germline ends came to 5 bases. This CDR3 has 12 residues. The CDR3 spells CATSRGREKLFF. In nucleotides, the CDR3 is TGTGCCACCAGCAGAGGAAGGGAAAAACTGTTTTTT.

The chain combines TRBV2 with TRBJ2-3, with 7 bases matching TRBD1. The CDR3 consists of 14 residues. Germline V gene data show CDR1 as SNHLY and CDR2 as FYNNEI. V lost 5 bases, J lost 2 bases, and 4 bases stayed unmatched. The CDR3: CASSRQGSTDTQYF. Written as DNA, the CDR3 is TGTGCCAGCAGTAGACAGGGATCCACAGATACGCAGTATTTT. The entire variable domain, with the rest obtained from reference TRBV2 and TRBJ2-3, is as follows: EPEVTQTPSHQVTQMGQEVILRCVPISNHLYFYWYRQILGQKVEFLVSFYNNEISEKSEIFDDQFSVERPDGSNFTLKIRSTKLEDSAMYFCASSRQGSTDTQYFGPGTRLTVL.

The rearrangement links TRBV7-2 to TRBJ2-7, with D perhaps being TRBD1 or TRBD2 (5 bases each). The CDR3 totals 14 residues. Germline assignment: CDR1 SGHTA and CDR2 FQGNSA. V dropped 1 base and J dropped 1 base, with 8 bases sitting between them. CDR3 amino acids: CASSLVGESYEQYF. The DNA of the CDR3 is TGTGCCAGCAGCTTAGTGGGGGAGTCCTACGAGCAGTACTTC.

The chain employs TRBV15 and TRBJ2-7; D unclear. CDR3 length: 13 amino acids. CDR1 LNHNV and CDR2 YYDKDF come from the germline V gene (reference sequence). Trimming cost V 8 bases and J 4 bases, with 15 bases left between them. The CDR3 loop is CATRDQDRYEQYF. The CDR3 nucleotides are TGTGCCACCCGTGACCAGGACCGTTACGAGCAGTACTTC.

Points on this clone: Other DNA sequences in the sample encode the same CDR3. Here the CDR3 DNA reads TGTGCCACCAGTGATCAGGACCAGCCCCAGCATTTT. The encoded protein is CATSDQDQPQHF. The chain couples TRBV24-1 to TRBJ1-5; D not certain. Germline loops: CDR1 KGHDR, CDR2 SFDVKD. The CDR3 has 12 amino acids. V lost 3 bases and J lost 7, with 6 bases in between.

The V gene is TRBV5-8, the J gene TRBJ1-6, with a tentative D call TRBD1 (5 bases). CDR1 and CDR2 from the germline V gene are SGHTS and YDEGEE. Trimming stripped 4 bases from V and 7 bases from J, with 12 bases between. The CDR3 is 14 residues long. The chain's CDR3 is CASSLRVGNSPLHF. The CDR3 coding sequence is TGTGCCAGCAGCCTCAGGGTTGGGAATTCACCCCTCCACTTT.

This chain joins TRBV11-3 and TRBJ1-6; TRBD1 aligns across 7 bases. CDR3 length: 15 residues. Germline V gene sequence: CDR1 SGHNT, CDR2 YENEEA. Trimming cost V 5 bases and J 8 bases; bases outside gene matches: 9. The CDR3 spells CASSRDSFGHSPLHF. Here the CDR3 DNA reads TGTGCCAGCAGCCGGGACAGTTTCGGGCATTCACCCCTCCACTTT.

The rearrangement uses TRBV10-3 and TRBJ2-3, with 9 positions matching TRBD2. Germline CDR1 ENHRY, CDR2 SYGVKD. Germline trimming cut 6 bases from V and 0 bases from J; bases unmatched to any gene: 4. The CDR3 extends over 15 amino acids. CDR3 amino acids: CAIRGLALSTDTQYF. The CDR3 region has the DNA TGTGCCATCAGGGGACTAGCACTAAGCACAGATACGCAGTATTTT.

As to this clone: Other DNA sequences within the sample encode an identical CDR3. The chain has TRBV28 and TRBJ1-5; D not resolved. This CDR3 contains 13 residues. The V gene's germline CDR1 is MDHEN and CDR2 SYDVKM. V lost 3 bases and J 1 base, leaving 4 bases between the germline ends. The CDR3 loop reads CASSLASNQPQHF. CDR3 coding DNA: TGTGCCAGCAGTTTGGCCAGCAATCAGCCCCAGCATTTT.

The chain carries TRBV27 and TRBJ1-5; 7 bases are a match to TRBD1. The CDR3 loop spans 13 amino acids. Germline-derived CDR1 and CDR2 are MNHEY and SMNVEV (reference sequence). The ends lost 5 bases at V and 7 bases at J; junction bases unmatched: 5. The CDR3 bases are TGTGCCAGCAGTGAGGGGGCTGTGCAGCCCCAGCATTTT. It yields the protein CASSEGAVQPQHF.

V gene TRBV4-1 combines with J gene TRBJ1-6; no clear D gene. V dropped 1 base and J dropped 7 bases, with 11 bases sitting between them. Germline-derived CDR1 and CDR2 are MGHRA and YSYEKL. This CDR3 contains 15 residues. As DNA, the CDR3 is TGCGCCAGCAGCCAAGCCGGGCCGGGGAATTCACCCCTCCACTTT. As protein: CASSQAGPGNSPLHF.

The chain employs TRBV5-1 and TRBJ1-5; no definite D call. The V and J ends lost 4 bases and 6 bases respectively, with 17 bases between them. The V gene's germline CDR1 is SGHRS and CDR2 YFSETQ. CDR3 size: 15 residues. The CDR3 reads CASSIDPSGSQPQHF. The CDR3 region has the DNA TGCGCCAGCAGCATAGACCCATCGGGGTCTCAGCCCCAGCATTTT.

This chain connects TRBV5-1 to TRBJ2-1; D tentatively reads TRBD1 or TRBD2 (5 bases each). CDR1 is SGHRS and CDR2 is YFSETQ in the germline V gene. The CDR3 extends over 15 amino acids. V was trimmed by 3 bases and J by 4 bases, leaving 14 bases between them. The CDR3 region has the DNA TGCGCCAGCAGCTCGGGGATGGGGGTGTACAATGAGCAGTTCTTC. Amino acids: CASSSGMGVYNEQFF.

This chain joins TRBV30 and TRBJ2-7, with unresolved D. Germline V gives CDR1 GTSNPN, CDR2 SVGIG (reference sequence). This CDR3 is built from 14 residues. Trimming removed 0 bases at V and 6 bases at J, with 15 bases between. CDR3 loop: CAWSVGQLSPEQYF. The CDR3 nucleotides read TGTGCCTGGAGTGTCGGCCAACTGAGTCCCGAGCAGTACTTC. The full variable domain, completed using reference TRBV30 and TRBJ2-7, is SQTIHQWPATLVQPVGSPLSLECTVEGTSNPNLYWYRQAAGRGLQLLFYSVGIGQISSEVPQNLSASRPQDRQFILSSKKLLLSDSGFYLCAWSVGQLSPEQYFGPGTRLTVT.

The chain carries TRBV6-4 and TRBJ2-2; 10 bases fit TRBD1. The CDR3 spans 14 residues. The germline V gene has CDR1 MRHNA and CDR2 SNTAGT. V shed 6 bases, J shed 6 bases, and the junction held 4 bases outside the gene matches. The CDR3 region is CASSKTGGSGELFF. The CDR3 region has the DNA TGTGCCAGCAGCAAGACAGGGGGCTCCGGGGAGCTGTTTTTT.

This clone was seen just once. The gene calls are TRBV28 and TRBJ2-7; 7 bases are shared with TRBD2. The CDR3 extends over 15 amino acids. Trimming at V came to 3 bases and at J to 0 bases, leaving 5 bases not matched to a gene. Germline assignment: CDR1 MDHEN and CDR2 SYDVKM. CDR3 sequence reads: CASSFRDYSSYEQYF. The CDR3, as DNA: TGTGCCAGCAGTTTCAGGGACTATTCCTCCTACGAGCAGTACTTC.

The chain recombines TRBV5-8 with TRBJ2-1; D may be TRBD2 (5 bases). The CDR3 has 16 residues. V shed 0 bases and J shed 6 bases, with 16 bases lying between them. CDR1 is SGHTS and CDR2 is YDEGEE in the germline V gene. The CDR3 loop is CASSLEGLLPVNEQFF. In DNA form, the CDR3 reads TGTGCCAGCAGCTTGGAAGGACTGTTGCCCGTCAATGAGCAGTTCTTC.

The CDR3 loop reads CASSHPDRKLFF. CDR3 nucleotide sequence: TGTGCCAGCAGCCATCCTGACAGAAAACTGTTTTTT. J is TRBJ1-4 and V is TRBV3-1 (or the pseudogene TRBV3-2); D is possibly TRBD1 (5 bases). Germline V gives CDR1 LGHDT, CDR2 YNNKEL (reference sequence). The CDR3 contains 12 residues. V lost 3 bases to trimming and J lost 10 bases, with 9 bases between them.

This clone was observed a single time. This chain joins TRBV18 and TRBJ2-1, with 10 bases identical to TRBD1. This CDR3 has 15 amino acids. V lost 2 bases and J lost 7; bases outside the gene matches: 5. Germline V gene sequence: CDR1 KGHSH, CDR2 LQKENI. The CDR3 sequence is CASSPFGQGVNEQFF. The CDR3 DNA sequence: TGTGCCAGCTCACCATTTGGACAGGGGGTAAATGAGCAGTTCTTC.

The gene calls are TRBV3-1 (or the pseudogene TRBV3-2) and TRBJ1-6; no reliable D call. Trimming took off 1 base at V and 6 bases at J, with 7 bases between the two ends. There are 14 residues in the CDR3. Germline assignment: CDR1 LGHDT and CDR2 YNNKEL (reference sequence). CDR3 bases: TGTGCCAGCAGCCAAGGGAAGGGTAATTCACCCCTCCACTTT. It yields the protein CASSQGKGNSPLHF.

V and J are TRBV6-5 and TRBJ2-7; TRBD1 is a possible D gene (5 bases). V lost 8 bases, J lost 2 bases, and 10 bases lay in between. Germline CDR1 and CDR2: MNHEY and SVGAGI. CDR3 length: 12 amino acids. The CDR3 coding sequence is TGTGCCAGCGACAGCGCTACCTACGAGCAGTACTTC. Translating it yields CASDSATYEQYF.

The chain combines TRBV5-1 with TRBJ1-6; 9 bases are a match to TRBD1. After removal of 5 bases from V and 7 bases from J, the junction contained 4 bases not matched to a gene. Germline V gene sequence: CDR1 SGHRS, CDR2 YFSETQ. CDR3 length equals 14 residues. The CDR3 is CASSRDRANSPLHF. In nucleotides, the CDR3 is TGCGCCAGCAGTCGGGACAGGGCCAATTCACCCCTCCACTTT.